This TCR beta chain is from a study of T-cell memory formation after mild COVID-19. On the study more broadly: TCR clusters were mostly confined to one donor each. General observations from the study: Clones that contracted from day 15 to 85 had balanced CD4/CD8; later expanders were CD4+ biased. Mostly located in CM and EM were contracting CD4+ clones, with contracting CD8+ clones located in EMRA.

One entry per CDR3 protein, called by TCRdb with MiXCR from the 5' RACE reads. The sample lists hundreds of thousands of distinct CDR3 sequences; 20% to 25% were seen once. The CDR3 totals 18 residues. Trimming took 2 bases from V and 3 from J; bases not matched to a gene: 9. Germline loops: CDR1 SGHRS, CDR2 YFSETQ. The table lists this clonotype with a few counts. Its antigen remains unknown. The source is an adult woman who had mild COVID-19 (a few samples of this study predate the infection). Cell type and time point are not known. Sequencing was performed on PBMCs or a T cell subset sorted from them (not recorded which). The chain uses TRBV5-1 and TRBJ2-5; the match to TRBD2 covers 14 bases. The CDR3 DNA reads TGCGCCAGCAGCTTTAGACTAGCGGGAGGGAGGGTCGAAGAGACCCAGTACTTC. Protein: CASSFRLAGGRVEETQYF.